The present T cell receptor (beta chain) was sequenced within a study of regulatory T cells in long-lasting Graves disease. This clonotype was observed at least ten times. Construction of the TCR beta libraries employed iRepertoire HTBI primers in conjunction with Arm-PCR of CDR3 regions. TCRdb ran MiXCR on the multiplex PCR reads and lists one entry per CDR3 protein. The table includes 300,000 or so distinct CDR3 sequences, around 20% detected once. This sample's time point: persistent/refractory GD, antithyroid drugs over 5 years with positive TRAb. The TCR library used RNA extracted from PBMCs. Sequencing used peripheral blood mononuclear cells (PBMCs), obtained when the disease was refractory, from a patient treated with antithyroid drugs. This TCR was sampled from a female donor with Graves disease.

This chain's CDR3 is CASSQDSRQQGVDGYTF. DNA for the CDR3: TGCGCCAGCAGCCAAGATTCAAGACAACAGGGTGTCGATGGCTACACCTTC. The J gene is TRBJ1-2, the V gene TRBV4-1, with a tentative D call TRBD1 (6 bases). Germline CDR1 is MGHRA and CDR2 is YSYEKL. V dropped 0 bases and J dropped 6 bases, with 20 bases sitting between them. CDR3 length: 17 amino acids.